The rows below give T cell receptor beta chains drawn from one sample of a study of blood T cell repertoires in COVID-19. TCRdb's copy holds only in-frame clones and misses some; the assay was immunoSEQ multiplex PCR. The repertoire holds 65,000 or so clones, with 90% as singletons. Specimen: peripheral blood. All receptors derive from a man aged 55 to 70 with acute or convalescent COVID-19. CDR3s include the opening cysteine and the closing phenylalanine or tryptophan. A D gene is named only where the DNA matches it firmly. The size field is filled for only some rows; it gives once, few, many or a size class.

J gene: TRBJ2-2; D gene: TRBD1; clone size: once; V gene: TRBV4-2; CDR3 protein: CASSPMGQGNTGELFF; CDR3 DNA: TGTGCCAGCAGCCCCATGGGACAGGGGAACACCGGGGAGCTGTTTTTT
J gene: TRBJ1-2; D gene: -; clone size: -; V gene: TRBV12-5; CDR3 protein: CASGLVRPGSGYTF; CDR3 DNA: TGTGCTAGTGGTTTGGTACGCCCCGGGTCTGGCTACACCTTC
J gene: TRBJ1-5; D gene: -; clone size: -; V gene: TRBV27; CDR3 protein: CASAGRDGNQPQHF; CDR3 DNA: TGTGCCAGCGCGGGGCGTGATGGCAATCAGCCCCAGCATTTT
J gene: TRBJ1-3; D gene: TRBD1; clone size: once; V gene: TRBV4-2; CDR3 protein: CASSSSAGTGLGGTGNTIYF; CDR3 DNA: TGTGCCAGCAGCTCCTCTGCCGGGACAGGCCTCGGTGGTACTGGAAACACCATATATTTT
J gene: TRBJ1-2; D gene: TRBD1; clone size: -; V gene: TRBV3-1/TRBV3-2; CDR3 protein: CASSLSTTGFSGYTF; CDR3 DNA: TGTGCCAGCAGCCTTTCAACGACAGGGTTCTCTGGCTACACCTTC
J gene: TRBJ1-1; D gene: -; clone size: -; V gene: TRBV10-1; CDR3 protein: CASSIRADTEAFF; CDR3 DNA: TGCGCCAGCAGTATCAGGGCGGACACTGAAGCTTTCTTT
J gene: TRBJ2-2; D gene: -; clone size: -; V gene: TRBV2; CDR3 protein: CASRAQGSRVTGELFF; CDR3 DNA: TGTGCCAGCAGGGCCCAAGGGTCCAGGGTCACCGGGGAGCTGTTTTTT
J gene: TRBJ2-2; D gene: -; clone size: -; V gene: TRBV5-1; CDR3 protein: CASSSRTAIANTGELFF; CDR3 DNA: TGCGCCAGCAGCTCCCGGACAGCGATCGCGAACACCGGGGAGCTGTTTTTT
J gene: TRBJ1-4; D gene: -; clone size: -; V gene: TRBV24-1; CDR3 protein: CATSAGEKLFF; CDR3 DNA: TGTGCCACCAGTGCGGGGGAAAAACTGTTTTTT
J gene: TRBJ1-1; D gene: TRBD1; clone size: -; V gene: TRBV5-6; CDR3 protein: CASSFDRGQGGTEAFF; CDR3 DNA: TGTGCCAGCAGCTTCGACAGGGGGCAAGGAGGTACTGAAGCTTTCTTT
J gene: TRBJ2-7; D gene: TRBD2; clone size: -; V gene: TRBV10-3; CDR3 protein: CAISGGAGGRNEQYF; CDR3 DNA: TGTGCCATCAGTGGAGGAGCGGGGGGACGCAACGAGCAGTACTTC
J gene: TRBJ2-1; D gene: -; clone size: -; V gene: TRBV29-1; CDR3 protein: CSVDSAGNEQFF; CDR3 DNA: TGCAGCGTAGACAGCGCCGGGAATGAGCAGTTCTTC
J gene: TRBJ2-7; D gene: TRBD1; clone size: -; V gene: TRBV2; CDR3 protein: CASSELGQTITSRYF; CDR3 DNA: TGTGCCAGCAGTGAACTGGGACAGACCATTACGAGTCGGTACTTC
J gene: TRBJ1-5; D gene: -; clone size: -; V gene: TRBV27; CDR3 protein: CASSLQATSNQPQHF; CDR3 DNA: TGTGCCAGCAGTTTACAGGCGACTAGCAATCAGCCCCAGCATTTT
J gene: TRBJ1-4; D gene: -; clone size: -; V gene: TRBV25-1; CDR3 protein: CATGKGANEKLFF; CDR3 DNA: TGTGCCACCGGAAAAGGGGCGAATGAAAAACTGTTTTTT
J gene: TRBJ2-7; D gene: -; clone size: once; V gene: TRBV27; CDR3 protein: CASSFTESSYEQYF; CDR3 DNA: TGTGCCAGCAGTTTTACGGAGAGCTCCTACGAGCAGTACTTC
J gene: TRBJ1-4; D gene: -; clone size: -; V gene: TRBV7-9; CDR3 protein: CASSLGQGGEKLFF; CDR3 DNA: TGTGCCAGCAGCTTAGGTCAGGGCGGTGAAAAACTGTTTTTT
J gene: TRBJ1-5; D gene: TRBD1; clone size: -; V gene: TRBV29-1; CDR3 protein: CSVMDRGLQPQHF; CDR3 DNA: TGCAGCGTTATGGACAGGGGCCTTCAGCCCCAGCATTTT
J gene: TRBJ2-3; D gene: TRBD2; clone size: -; V gene: TRBV3-1/TRBV3-2; CDR3 protein: CASSQDAGTSGGTQYF; CDR3 DNA: TGTGCCAGCAGCCAAGATGCTGGGACTAGCGGGGGCACGCAGTATTTT
J gene: TRBJ2-3; D gene: -; clone size: -; V gene: TRBV18; CDR3 protein: CASSPTRISTDTQYF; CDR3 DNA: TGTGCCAGCTCGCCTACTCGAATTAGCACAGATACGCAGTATTTT
J gene: TRBJ2-2; D gene: TRBD1; clone size: -; V gene: TRBV19; CDR3 protein: CASRGTVTFGELFF; CDR3 DNA: TGTGCCAGTAGGGGGACAGTAACCTTCGGGGAGCTGTTTTTT
J gene: TRBJ2-1; D gene: -; clone size: -; V gene: TRBV18; CDR3 protein: CASSPQGSNEQFF; CDR3 DNA: TGTGCCAGCTCACCTCAGGGATCCAATGAGCAGTTCTTC
J gene: TRBJ1-1; D gene: -; clone size: few; V gene: TRBV11-2; CDR3 protein: CASSITLEAFF; CDR3 DNA: TGTGCCAGCAGCATTACTCTAGAAGCTTTCTTT
J gene: TRBJ1-5; D gene: -; clone size: -; V gene: TRBV27; CDR3 protein: CASSLLTGSNQPQHF; CDR3 DNA: TGTGCCAGCAGTTTATTGACAGGTAGCAATCAGCCCCAGCATTTT
J gene: TRBJ2-3; D gene: TRBD1; clone size: -; V gene: TRBV29-1; CDR3 protein: CSVEWTGTDTQYF; CDR3 DNA: TGCAGCGTAGAGTGGACAGGGACAGATACGCAGTATTTT
J gene: TRBJ1-2; D gene: -; clone size: -; V gene: TRBV29-1; CDR3 protein: CSARTRGGYTF; CDR3 DNA: TGCAGCGCCCGGACTCGGGGTGGCTACACCTTC
J gene: TRBJ1-1; D gene: TRBD1; clone size: -; V gene: TRBV7-9; CDR3 protein: CASRRQGSTEAFF; CDR3 DNA: TGTGCCAGCAGACGACAGGGGTCCACTGAAGCTTTCTTT
J gene: TRBJ2-2; D gene: TRBD1; clone size: -; V gene: TRBV7-9; CDR3 protein: CASSSWDRGTGELFF; CDR3 DNA: TGTGCCAGCAGCTCCTGGGACAGAGGGACCGGGGAGCTGTTTTTT
J gene: TRBJ1-5; D gene: -; clone size: -; V gene: TRBV7-8; CDR3 protein: CASSGTGVGNQPQHF; CDR3 DNA: TGTGCCAGCAGCGGTACGGGGGTCGGCAATCAGCCCCAGCATTTT
J gene: TRBJ2-5; D gene: -; clone size: few; V gene: TRBV5-6; CDR3 protein: CASSLAGRGQETQYF; CDR3 DNA: TGTGCCAGCAGCTTAGCGGGTAGGGGCCAAGAGACCCAGTACTTC
J gene: TRBJ1-1; D gene: TRBD1; clone size: -; V gene: TRBV5-1; CDR3 protein: CASSEGTGGVGPSKTEAFF; CDR3 DNA: TGCGCCAGCAGCGAGGGGACAGGGGGCGTGGGGCCCTCTAAAACTGAAGCTTTCTTT
J gene: TRBJ1-5; D gene: TRBD1; clone size: -; V gene: TRBV6-6; CDR3 protein: CASSLRDRDNQPQHF; CDR3 DNA: TGTGCCAGCAGTCTTAGGGACAGGGATAATCAGCCCCAGCATTTT
J gene: TRBJ1-5; D gene: -; clone size: -; V gene: TRBV7-9; CDR3 protein: CASSSDSLSNQPQHF; CDR3 DNA: TGTGCCAGCAGCTCGGACAGTCTTAGCAATCAGCCCCAGCATTTT
J gene: TRBJ1-1; D gene: TRBD1; clone size: -; V gene: TRBV4-1; CDR3 protein: CASSQAGQGSTEAFF; CDR3 DNA: TGCGCCAGCAGCCAAGCGGGACAGGGTTCCACTGAAGCTTTCTTT
J gene: TRBJ2-2; D gene: TRBD1; clone size: -; V gene: TRBV10-3; CDR3 protein: CAIKRQGAATGELFF; CDR3 DNA: TGTGCCATCAAACGTCAGGGGGCGGCCACCGGGGAGCTGTTTTTT
J gene: TRBJ1-5; D gene: TRBD1; clone size: once; V gene: TRBV10-2; CDR3 protein: CASSRDRGLVGNQPQHF; CDR3 DNA: TGCGCCAGCAGCCGGGACAGGGGGCTAGTTGGCAATCAGCCCCAGCATTTT
J gene: TRBJ2-5; D gene: -; clone size: -; V gene: TRBV11-2; CDR3 protein: CASSQGGETQYF; CDR3 DNA: TGTGCCAGCAGCCAGGGTGGGGAAACCCAGTACTTC
J gene: TRBJ1-2; D gene: TRBD1; clone size: -; V gene: TRBV2; CDR3 protein: CASSGRDRGGYGYTF; CDR3 DNA: TGTGCCAGCAGTGGTCGGGACAGGGGGGGGTATGGCTACACCTTC
J gene: TRBJ1-1; D gene: -; clone size: -; V gene: TRBV4-1; CDR3 protein: CASSQVMRNTEAFF; CDR3 DNA: TGCGCCAGCAGCCAAGTGATGCGTAACACTGAAGCTTTCTTT
J gene: TRBJ2-7; D gene: -; clone size: medium-sized; V gene: TRBV7-9; CDR3 protein: CASSLEGGPQYF; CDR3 DNA: TGTGCCAGCAGCTTAGAAGGGGGACCTCAGTACTTC
J gene: TRBJ2-3; D gene: TRBD1; clone size: -; V gene: TRBV5-6; CDR3 protein: CATAGTGITDTQYF; CDR3 DNA: TGTGCCACCGCCGGGACAGGAATCACAGATACGCAGTATTTT
J gene: TRBJ1-6; D gene: -; clone size: -; V gene: TRBV21-1; CDR3 protein: CASSKGGRGKKNSPLHF; CDR3 DNA: TGTGCCAGCAGCAAAGGGGGCAGGGGTAAGAAAAATTCACCCCTCCACTTT
J gene: TRBJ1-3; D gene: -; clone size: -; V gene: TRBV19; CDR3 protein: CASSTGQGKGNTIYF; CDR3 DNA: TGTGCCAGTAGTACAGGGCAGGGGAAAGGAAACACCATATATTTT
J gene: TRBJ2-3; D gene: TRBD1; clone size: -; V gene: TRBV11-2; CDR3 protein: CASSGINRDRGRDTQYF; CDR3 DNA: TGTGCCAGCAGCGGAATTAACCGGGACAGGGGCCGAGATACGCAGTATTTT
J gene: TRBJ2-1; D gene: TRBD2; clone size: -; V gene: TRBV5-6; CDR3 protein: CASSRRRTSGGNEQFF; CDR3 DNA: TGTGCCAGCAGCCGGAGACGGACTAGCGGGGGCAATGAGCAGTTCTTC
J gene: TRBJ1-6; D gene: -; clone size: -; V gene: TRBV10-3; CDR3 protein: CAISAGVGSPLHF; CDR3 DNA: TGTGCCATCAGTGCAGGGGTAGGTTCACCCCTCCACTTT
J gene: TRBJ1-2; D gene: -; clone size: -; V gene: TRBV5-1; CDR3 protein: CASSSDRPSKCTF; CDR3 DNA: TGCGCCAGCAGTTCTGACAGGCCGTCTAAGTGCACCTTC
J gene: TRBJ1-1; D gene: -; clone size: -; V gene: TRBV27; CDR3 protein: CASSPPHRVNTEAFF; CDR3 DNA: TGTGCCAGCAGTCCACCGCACAGGGTGAACACTGAAGCTTTCTTT
J gene: TRBJ2-2; D gene: -; clone size: -; V gene: TRBV6-1; CDR3 protein: CASSEPSGTGELFF; CDR3 DNA: TGTGCCAGCAGTGAACCCTCAGGGACCGGGGAGCTGTTTTTT
J gene: TRBJ1-4; D gene: -; clone size: -; V gene: TRBV7-9; CDR3 protein: CASSFRQYEEKLFF; CDR3 DNA: TGTGCCAGCAGCTTTAGACAATACGAGGAAAAACTGTTTTTT
J gene: TRBJ2-2; D gene: -; clone size: once; V gene: TRBV5-8; CDR3 protein: CASRRTNTGELFF; CDR3 DNA: TGTGCCAGCAGGCGCACGAACACCGGGGAGCTGTTTTTT
J gene: TRBJ1-3; D gene: TRBD1; clone size: -; V gene: TRBV2; CDR3 protein: CASIPGTGGNAIYF; CDR3 DNA: TGTGCCAGTATACCCGGGACAGGGGGCAACGCCATATATTTT
J gene: TRBJ2-7; D gene: TRBD1; clone size: once; V gene: TRBV9; CDR3 protein: CASSVGDRVVEQYF; CDR3 DNA: TGTGCCAGCAGCGTAGGGGACAGGGTTGTCGAGCAGTACTTC
J gene: TRBJ2-5; D gene: -; clone size: -; V gene: TRBV7-9; CDR3 protein: CASSLRGQSEPQETQYF; CDR3 DNA: TGTGCCAGCAGCTTACGCGGACAGTCTGAGCCGCAAGAGACCCAGTACTTC
J gene: TRBJ2-2; D gene: -; clone size: -; V gene: TRBV7-2; CDR3 protein: CASSLAGLTGELFF; CDR3 DNA: TGTGCCAGCAGCTTGGCGGGCCTCACCGGGGAGCTGTTTTTT
J gene: TRBJ2-2; D gene: -; clone size: -; V gene: TRBV5-1; CDR3 protein: CASSLQGTGELFF; CDR3 DNA: TGCGCCAGCAGCTTACAGGGAACCGGGGAGCTGTTTTTT